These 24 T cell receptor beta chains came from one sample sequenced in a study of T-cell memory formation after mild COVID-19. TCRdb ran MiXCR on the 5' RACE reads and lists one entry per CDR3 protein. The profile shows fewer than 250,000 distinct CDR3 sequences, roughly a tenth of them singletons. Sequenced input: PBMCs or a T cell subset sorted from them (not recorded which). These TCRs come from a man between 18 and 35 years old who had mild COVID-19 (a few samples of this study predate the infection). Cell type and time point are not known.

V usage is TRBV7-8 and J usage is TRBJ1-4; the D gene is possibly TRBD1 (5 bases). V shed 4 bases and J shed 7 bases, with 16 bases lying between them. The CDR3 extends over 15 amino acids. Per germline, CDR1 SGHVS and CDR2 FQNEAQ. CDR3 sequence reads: CASSYTGVLGEKLFF. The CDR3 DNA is TGTGCCAGCAGCTATACAGGCGTACTGGGTGAAAAACTGTTTTTT.

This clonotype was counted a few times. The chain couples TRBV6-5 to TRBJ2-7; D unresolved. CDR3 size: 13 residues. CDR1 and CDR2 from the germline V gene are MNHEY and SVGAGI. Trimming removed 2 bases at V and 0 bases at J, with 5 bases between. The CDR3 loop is CASSYSYSYEQYF. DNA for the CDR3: TGTGCCAGCAGTTACAGTTACTCCTACGAGCAGTACTTC.

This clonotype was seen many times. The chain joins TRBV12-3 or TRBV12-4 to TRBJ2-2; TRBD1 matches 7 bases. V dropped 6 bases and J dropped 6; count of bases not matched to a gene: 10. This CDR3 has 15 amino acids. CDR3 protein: CASSKGRQGAGELFF. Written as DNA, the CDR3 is TGTGCCAGCAGCAAGGGGCGGCAGGGGGCCGGGGAGCTGTTTTTT.

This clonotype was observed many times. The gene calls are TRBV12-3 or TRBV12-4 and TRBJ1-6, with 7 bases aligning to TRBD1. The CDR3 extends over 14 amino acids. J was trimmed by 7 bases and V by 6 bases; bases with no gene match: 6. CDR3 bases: TGTGCCAGCAGGACGGACAGGAGAAATTCACCCCTCCACTTT. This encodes CASRTDRRNSPLHF.

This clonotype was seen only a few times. Here the CDR3 DNA reads TGTGCCAGCAGCTACGCCGCGACAAGGTCCCTTAGTTCACCCCTCCACTTT. It encodes CASSYAATRSLSSPLHF. This chain links TRBV7-8 with TRBJ1-6, with D uncertain. Trimming removed 4 bases at V and 9 bases at J, with 22 bases between. This CDR3 has 17 amino acids. Germline loops: CDR1 SGHVS, CDR2 FQNEAQ. Combining the CDR3 with reference TRBV7-8 and TRBJ1-6 gives the whole variable domain GAGVSQSPRYKVAKRGQDVALRCDPISGHVSLFWYQQALGQGPEFLTYFQNEAQLDKSGLPSDRFFAERPEGSVSTLKIQRTQQEDSAVYLCASSYAATRSLSSPLHFGNGTRLTVT.

In nucleotides, the CDR3 is TGTGCCAGCAGCGTTTCAGGTAGCGGGGGCCAAGAGACCCAGTACTTC. Encoded protein: CASSVSGSGGQETQYF. The chain carries TRBV9 and TRBJ2-5, with TRBD2 matching over 9 bases. CDR3 length: 16 residues. The germline V gene encodes CDR1 SGDLS and CDR2 YYNGEE. Trimming at V came to 2 bases and at J to 1 base, leaving 6 bases not matched to a gene.

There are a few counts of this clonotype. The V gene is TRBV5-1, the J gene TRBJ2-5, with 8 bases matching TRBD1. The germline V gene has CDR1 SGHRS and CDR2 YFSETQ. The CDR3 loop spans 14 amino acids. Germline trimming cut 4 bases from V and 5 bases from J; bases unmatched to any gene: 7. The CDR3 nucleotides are TGCGCCAGCAGCACCGGGACAGGACGCGAGACCCAGTACTTC. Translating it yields CASSTGTGRETQYF.

The CDR3 nucleotides are TGTGCCAGCAGTTACTCCCGGGACAGGCAAACGAACACTGAAGCTTTCTTT. Its protein product is CASSYSRDRQTNTEAFF. The chain uses TRBV6-2 or TRBV6-3 and TRBJ1-1; 8 bases match TRBD1. The germline gives CDR1 MNHEY, CDR2 SVGEGT. The length of the CDR3 is 17 residues. V lost 0 bases and J lost 1; bases outside the gene matches: 7.

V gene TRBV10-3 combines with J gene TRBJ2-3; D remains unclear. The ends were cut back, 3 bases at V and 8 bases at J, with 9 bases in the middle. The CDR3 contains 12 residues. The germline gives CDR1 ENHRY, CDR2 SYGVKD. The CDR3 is CAISDGSRTQYF. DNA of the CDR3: TGTGCCATCAGTGACGGGTCGCGTACGCAGTATTTT.

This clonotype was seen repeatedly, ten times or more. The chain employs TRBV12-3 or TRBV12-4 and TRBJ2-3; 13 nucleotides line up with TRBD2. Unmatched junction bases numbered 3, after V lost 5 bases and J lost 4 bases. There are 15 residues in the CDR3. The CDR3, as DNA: TGTGCCAGCAGTACAACTAGCGGGGGGGCAGATACGCAGTATTTT. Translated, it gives CASSTTSGGADTQYF.

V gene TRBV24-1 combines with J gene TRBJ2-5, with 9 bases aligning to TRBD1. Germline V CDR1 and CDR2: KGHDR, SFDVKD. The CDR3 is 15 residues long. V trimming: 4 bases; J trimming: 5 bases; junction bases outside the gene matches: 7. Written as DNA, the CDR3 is TGTGCCACCAGTGACGGACAGGGGTCGTGGGAGACCCAGTACTTC. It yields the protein CATSDGQGSWETQYF.

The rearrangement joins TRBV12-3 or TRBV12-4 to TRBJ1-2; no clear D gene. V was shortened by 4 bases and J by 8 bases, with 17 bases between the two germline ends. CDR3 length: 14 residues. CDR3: CASSSAGLSRGYTF. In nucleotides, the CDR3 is TGTGCCAGCAGTTCGGCAGGTTTAAGCCGGGGCTACACCTTC.

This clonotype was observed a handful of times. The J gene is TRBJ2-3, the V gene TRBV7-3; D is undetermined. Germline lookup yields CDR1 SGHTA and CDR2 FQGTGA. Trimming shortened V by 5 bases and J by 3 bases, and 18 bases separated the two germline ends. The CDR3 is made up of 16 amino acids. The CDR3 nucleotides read TGTGCCAGCAGCGCGGCAGGCGAGACTCCAACAGATACGCAGTATTTT. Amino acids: CASSAAGETPTDTQYF.

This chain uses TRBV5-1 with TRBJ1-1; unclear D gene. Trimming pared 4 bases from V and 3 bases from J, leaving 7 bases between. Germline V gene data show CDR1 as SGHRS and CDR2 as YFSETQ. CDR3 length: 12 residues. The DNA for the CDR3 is TGCGCCAGCAGCCCCGGGTACACTGAAGCTTTCTTT. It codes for CASSPGYTEAFF.

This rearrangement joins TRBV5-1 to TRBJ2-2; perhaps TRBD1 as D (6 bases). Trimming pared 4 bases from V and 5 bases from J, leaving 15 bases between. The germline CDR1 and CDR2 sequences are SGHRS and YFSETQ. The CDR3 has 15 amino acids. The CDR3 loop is CASSTTGLLTGELFF. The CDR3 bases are TGCGCCAGCAGCACGACAGGACTTTTGACCGGGGAGCTGTTTTTT.

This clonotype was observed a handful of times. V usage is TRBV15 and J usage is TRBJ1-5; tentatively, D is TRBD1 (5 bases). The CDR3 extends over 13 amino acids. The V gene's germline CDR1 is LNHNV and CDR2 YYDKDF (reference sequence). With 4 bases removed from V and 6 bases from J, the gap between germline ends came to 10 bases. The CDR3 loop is CATSTGGAQPQHF. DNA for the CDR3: TGTGCCACCAGCACCGGGGGAGCTCAGCCCCAGCATTTT.

The DNA of the CDR3 is TGTGCCAGCAGCTTCAGGCAGGGAAAAAACACTGAAGCTTTCTTT. Its protein product is CASSFRQGKNTEAFF. This chain uses TRBV7-2 with TRBJ1-1, with a possible D match to TRBD1 (5 bases). The germline V gene encodes CDR1 SGHTA and CDR2 FQGNSA. Trimming stripped 3 bases from V and 2 bases from J, with 13 bases between. This CDR3 is built from 15 residues.

This CDR3 is CASSPARAYEQYF. CDR3 coding DNA: TGTGCCAGCAGCCCCGCCAGGGCTTACGAGCAGTACTTC. The chain combines TRBV7-2 with TRBJ2-7; perhaps TRBD1 as D (5 bases). The CDR3 totals 13 residues. Germline assignment: CDR1 SGHTA and CDR2 FQGNSA. V was trimmed by 5 bases and J by 4 bases, leaving 12 bases between them.

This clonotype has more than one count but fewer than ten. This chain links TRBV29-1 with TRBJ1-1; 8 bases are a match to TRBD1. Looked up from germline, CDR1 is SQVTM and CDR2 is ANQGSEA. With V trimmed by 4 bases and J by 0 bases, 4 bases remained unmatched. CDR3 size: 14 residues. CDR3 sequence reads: CSVGTGPMNTEAFF. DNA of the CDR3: TGCAGCGTTGGGACAGGGCCCATGAACACTGAAGCTTTCTTT.

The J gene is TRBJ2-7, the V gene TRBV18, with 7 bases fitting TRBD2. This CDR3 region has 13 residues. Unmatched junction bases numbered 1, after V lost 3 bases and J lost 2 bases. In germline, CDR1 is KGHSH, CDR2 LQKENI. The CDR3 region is CASSPAGAYEQYV. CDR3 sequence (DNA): TGTGCCAGCTCACCCGCGGGAGCCTACGAGCAGTACGTC.

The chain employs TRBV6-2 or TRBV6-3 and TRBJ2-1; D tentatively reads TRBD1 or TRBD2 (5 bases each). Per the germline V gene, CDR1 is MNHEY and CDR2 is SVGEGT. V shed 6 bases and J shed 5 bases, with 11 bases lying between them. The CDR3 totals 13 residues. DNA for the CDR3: TGTGCCAGCAGCTACCGGGACGACAATGAGCAGTTCTTC. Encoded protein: CASSYRDDNEQFF.

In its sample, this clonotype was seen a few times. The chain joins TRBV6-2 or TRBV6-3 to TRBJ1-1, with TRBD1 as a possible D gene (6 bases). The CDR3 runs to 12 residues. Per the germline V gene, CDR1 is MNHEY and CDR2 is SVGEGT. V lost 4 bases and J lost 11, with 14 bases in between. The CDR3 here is CASSLGTTGAFF. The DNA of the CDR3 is TGTGCCAGCAGTTTGGGGACAACGGGTGCTTTCTTT.

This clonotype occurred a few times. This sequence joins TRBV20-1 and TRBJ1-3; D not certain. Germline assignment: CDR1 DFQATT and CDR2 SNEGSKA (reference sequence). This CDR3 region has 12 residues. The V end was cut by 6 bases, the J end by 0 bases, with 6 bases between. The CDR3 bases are TGCAGTGCCGAGGACTCTGGAAACACCATATATTTT. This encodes CSAEDSGNTIYF.

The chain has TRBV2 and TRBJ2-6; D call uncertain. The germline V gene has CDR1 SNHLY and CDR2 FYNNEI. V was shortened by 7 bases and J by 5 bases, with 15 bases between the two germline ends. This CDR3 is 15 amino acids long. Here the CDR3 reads CASKLVVARANVLTF. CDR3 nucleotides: TGTGCCAGCAAATTAGTCGTTGCCAGGGCCAACGTCCTGACTTTC. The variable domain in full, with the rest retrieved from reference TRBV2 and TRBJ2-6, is EPEVTQTPSHQVTQMGQEVILRCVPISNHLYFYWYRQILGQKVEFLVSFYNNEISEKSEIFDDQFSVERPDGSNFTLKIRSTKLEDSAMYFCASKLVVARANVLTFGAGSRLTVL.